One and the same sample provided the 21 T cell receptor beta chains below, sequenced in a study of T cell repertoires in cytomegalovirus infection. Each CDR3 protein is one row after TCRdb ran MiXCR on the reads. The table includes under 200,000 distinct CDR3 sequences, about 20% detected once. The antigens these receptors bind are not known. Sequenced material: CD8+ T cells from cultured PBMCs, taken from culture after CMV antigen stimulation. Receptors were obtained from a human donor in good health (CMV status not recorded). Some clones in this sample may be carry-over from other donors' samples.

V is TRBV19 and J is TRBJ2-7, with D tentatively TRBD1 (6 bases). Germline V gene lookup returns CDR1 LNHDA and CDR2 SQIVND (reference sequence). The CDR3 length is 15 residues. Trimming cost V 5 bases and J 1 base, with 15 bases left between them. CDR3 DNA: TGTGCCAGTAGTGTTAACAGGGAAATTTCCTACGAGCAGTACTTC. This codes for CASSVNREISYEQYF.

In this sample, this clonotype turned up a few times. The V call is TRBV12-3 or TRBV12-4, the J call TRBJ2-1; D call uncertain. V lost 0 bases, J lost 10 bases, and 4 bases lay in between. There are 11 residues in the CDR3. The CDR3 DNA is TGTGCCAGCAGTTTAGCGAGGGAGCAGTTCTTC. This gives the protein CASSLAREQFF.

This clonotype was seen more than once but under ten times. This rearrangement joins TRBV7-2 to TRBJ2-7; D gene ambiguous. Trimming pared 2 bases from V and 5 bases from J, leaving 13 bases between. The length of the CDR3 is 14 residues. Germline CDR1 and CDR2: SGHTA and FQGNSA. CDR3 sequence reads: CASSLPTGIHEQYF. The CDR3 nucleotides are TGTGCCAGCAGCTTACCGACTGGTATCCACGAGCAGTACTTC.

CDR3 in amino acids: CASSLVPERGLSSYNEQFF. The DNA for the CDR3 is TGTGCCAGCAGCTTAGTCCCTGAGCGGGGCCTAAGCTCCTACAATGAGCAGTTCTTC. This sequence joins TRBV7-2 and TRBJ2-1; 7 bases are shared with TRBD2. V lost 1 base, J lost 0 bases, and 12 bases stayed unmatched. The CDR3 totals 19 residues. Germline V gene sequence: CDR1 SGHTA, CDR2 FQGNSA.

This clonotype occurred a few times. This sequence joins TRBV6-6 and TRBJ1-4; unclear D gene. Germline V gene sequence: CDR1 MNHNY, CDR2 SVGAGI (reference sequence). This CDR3 is built from 14 residues. The V end was cut by 0 bases, the J end by 3 bases, with 5 bases between. This chain's CDR3 is CASSYSSANEKLFF. CDR3 nucleotides: TGTGCCAGCAGTTACTCGTCGGCTAATGAAAAACTGTTTTTT.

This chain links TRBV12-3 or TRBV12-4 with TRBJ1-2; TRBD1 aligns across 8 bases. The CDR3 contains 15 residues. V trimming: 5 bases; J trimming: 4 bases; junction bases outside the gene matches: 9. The CDR3 DNA sequence: TGTGCCAGCAGTGATCAGGGGGCGTTTGCCTATGGCTACACCTTC. Translated: CASSDQGAFAYGYTF.

This chain joins TRBV7-8 and TRBJ1-6, with D perhaps TRBD1 (5 bases). Trimming removed 1 base at V and 8 bases at J, with 15 bases between. CDR1 and CDR2 (germline): SGHVS, FQNEAQ. The CDR3 is 16 amino acids. DNA for the CDR3: TGTGCCAGCAGCTTAGGGGGGTGGACCCTATATTCACCCCTCCACTTT. Its translation: CASSLGGWTLYSPLHF.

The genes are TRBV5-4 and TRBJ2-1, with 8 positions matching TRBD2. The germline V gene encodes CDR1 SGHNT and CDR2 YYREEE (reference sequence). After removal of 2 bases from V and 4 bases from J, the junction contained 5 bases not matched to a gene. The CDR3 contains 15 residues. This CDR3 reads CASSLRGGRYNEQFF. The CDR3 DNA reads as TGTGCCAGCAGCTTACGGGGGGGCCGGTACAATGAGCAGTTCTTC.

This clonotype was counted a few times. The genes are TRBV7-8 and TRBJ1-4; no firm D call. This CDR3 region has 13 residues. Germline loops: CDR1 SGHVS, CDR2 FQNEAQ. Trimming stripped 3 bases from V and 3 bases from J, with 5 bases between. This CDR3 is CASSFAANEKLFF. In nucleotides, the CDR3 is TGTGCCAGCAGCTTCGCAGCTAATGAAAAACTGTTTTTT.

The chain joins TRBV9 to TRBJ2-1, with TRBD1 matching over 7 bases. Trimming at V came to 3 bases and at J to 5 bases, leaving 5 bases not matched to a gene. The CDR3 sequence is 14 residues long. Looked up from germline, CDR1 is SGDLS and CDR2 is YYNGEE. The CDR3 DNA is TGTGCCAGCAGCGGCAAGGGGGCCCACAATGAGCAGTTCTTC. This gives the protein CASSGKGAHNEQFF.

This clonotype has more than one count but fewer than ten. The chain employs TRBV28 and TRBJ2-3; D gene unclear. This CDR3 contains 12 residues. CDR1 MDHEN and CDR2 SYDVKM come from the germline V gene. The ends were cut back, 1 base at V and 4 bases at J, with 3 bases in the middle. CDR3 protein: CASSLSADTQYF. Written as DNA, the CDR3 is TGTGCCAGCAGTTTATCAGCAGATACGCAGTATTTT. Filled out from reference TRBV28 and TRBJ2-3, the complete variable domain reads DVKVTQSSRYLVKRTGEKVFLECVQDMDHENMFWYRQDPGLGLRLIYFSYDVKMKEKGDIPEGYSVSREKKERFSLILESASTNQTSMYLCASSLSADTQYFGPGTRLTVL.

This clonotype was seen only a few times. This chain connects TRBV7-9 to TRBJ2-1, with no clear D. This CDR3 is 17 amino acids long. CDR1 and CDR2 from the germline V gene are SEHNR and FQNEAQ (reference sequence). The V end lost 1 base, the J end lost 0 bases, and 13 bases lay between the germline ends. CDR3 residues: CASSLEAILSSYNEQFF. Here the CDR3 DNA reads TGTGCCAGCAGCTTAGAGGCAATTCTTAGCTCCTACAATGAGCAGTTCTTC. Full variable domain (outside the CDR3, taken from reference TRBV7-9 and TRBJ2-1): DTGVSQNPRHKITKRGQNVTFRCDPISEHNRLYWYRQTLGQGPEFLTYFQNEAQLEKSRLLSDRFSAERPKGSFSTLEIQRTEQGDSAMYLCASSLEAILSSYNEQFFGPGTRLTVL.

This clonotype has at least ten counts. The chain couples TRBV25-1 to TRBJ1-2; D gene ambiguous. V was trimmed by 1 base and J by 8 bases, leaving 11 bases between them. This CDR3 region has 13 residues. The germline V gene encodes CDR1 MGHDK and CDR2 SYGVNS. CDR3 sequence reads: CASSELVSSGYTF. The DNA of the CDR3 is TGTGCCAGCAGTGAATTGGTGTCTTCGGGCTACACCTTC.

This clonotype was detected only a few times. The gene calls are TRBV7-9 and TRBJ2-3; no clear D gene. This CDR3 spans 16 amino acids. V was pared by 5 bases and J by 0 bases, with 15 bases between. Germline V gene lookup returns CDR1 SEHNR and CDR2 FQNEAQ (reference sequence). The DNA of the CDR3 is TGTGCCAGCAGCCGCGGACCCGCACGGAGCACAGATACGCAGTATTTT. This translates into CASSRGPARSTDTQYF.

The CDR3 DNA reads TGTGCCAGCACCCTAGACAGGGGTTTGTATGAGCAGTTCTTC. It encodes CASTLDRGLYEQFF. The chain recombines TRBV6-2 or TRBV6-3 with TRBJ2-1; 8 nucleotides agree with TRBD1. CDR3 length equals 14 residues. J gave up 8 bases and V 7 bases, and 10 bases lay outside the gene matches. Germline assignment: CDR1 MNHEY and CDR2 SVGEGT.

The V and J genes are TRBV7-2 and TRBJ2-5; weak D call: TRBD2 (7 bases). From germline, CDR1 is SGHTA and CDR2 FQGNSA. This CDR3 spans 16 amino acids. V was cut by 5 bases and J by 5 bases, with 21 bases left in between. The CDR3 sequence: CASSGGRAGVLETQYF. CDR3 nucleotide sequence: TGTGCCAGCAGCGGGGGCAGGGCGGGGGTTCTTGAGACCCAGTACTTC.

In its sample, this clonotype was seen a few times. The rearrangement links TRBV7-8 to TRBJ1-5, with D possibly being TRBD1 (6 bases). This CDR3 region has 14 residues. The ends were cut back, 3 bases at V and 6 bases at J, with 12 bases in the middle. Germline V gives CDR1 SGHVS, CDR2 FQNEAQ. The CDR3 coding sequence is TGTGCCAGCAGCTTCAAGGGGGGTCCTCAGCCCCAGCATTTT. This sequence encodes CASSFKGGPQPQHF.

This clonotype was detected many times. This rearrangement joins TRBV2 to TRBJ2-7; possible D gene TRBD2, 6 bases. V lost 5 bases to trimming and J lost 3 bases, with 11 bases between them. This CDR3 comprises 13 residues. The V gene's germline CDR1 is SNHLY and CDR2 FYNNEI. CDR3 in amino acids: CASSPGGYYEQYF. CDR3 DNA sequence: TGTGCCAGCAGTCCCGGGGGATACTACGAGCAGTACTTC.

The chain couples TRBV6-5 to TRBJ2-4; 11 bases agree with TRBD2. CDR3 length: 16 residues. Germline CDR1 reads MNHEY; CDR2 reads SVGAGI. After removal of 6 bases from V and 4 bases from J, the junction contained 8 bases not matched to a gene. The CDR3 reads CASSTLTSGGKNIQYF. The CDR3 DNA reads as TGTGCCAGCAGCACCCTAACTAGCGGGGGTAAAAACATTCAGTACTTC.

The J gene is TRBJ2-3, the V gene TRBV7-8; D gene uncertain. V lost 1 base, J lost 5 bases, and 7 bases lay in between. The CDR3 is made up of 13 amino acids. Germline V lookup: CDR1 SGHVS, CDR2 FQNEAQ. CDR3 coding DNA: TGTGCCAGCAGCTTAGGGGCCCTAGATACGCAGTATTTT. Amino acids: CASSLGALDTQYF.

This clonotype was counted between two and nine times. CDR3 bases: TGCGCCAGCAGCCAAGACCCCAGCGGGGCATACAATGAGCAGTTCTTC. This sequence encodes CASSQDPSGAYNEQFF. The genes are TRBV4-1 and TRBJ2-1; TRBD2 matches 7 bases. V dropped 0 bases and J dropped 4; count of bases not matched to a gene: 6. Germline V CDR1 and CDR2: MGHRA, YSYEKL. This CDR3 spans 16 amino acids.